These 17 T cell receptor beta chains were all obtained from the same sample, sequenced in a study of patients and donors after allogeneic stem cell transplantation. TCRdb passed the RT-PCR reads through MiXCR, listing each CDR3 protein once. Of 20,000 to 30,000 distinct CDR3 sequences in the sample, 7% to 8.5% are singletons; the top ten hold around 50%. The specimen sequenced was blood, either unsorted or a sorted T cell fraction (not recorded which). Receptors originate from a human donor who was either an allogeneic HSCT recipient or a stem cell or donor lymphocyte infusion donor (not recorded which). It is not recorded whose cells these are; they may come from a transplant donor.

The V gene is TRBV15, the J gene TRBJ1-5, with 12 bases that match TRBD1. V dropped 3 bases and J dropped 6; count of bases not matched to a gene: 6. The CDR3 is made up of 16 amino acids. Germline V gives CDR1 LNHNV, CDR2 YYDKDF (reference sequence). The CDR3 loop reads CATSRRDRGLGQPQHF. The CDR3 coding sequence is TGTGCCACCAGCAGGAGGGACAGGGGGCTCGGTCAGCCCCAGCATTTT.

This clonotype showed up many times. The rearrangement uses TRBV5-1 and TRBJ2-5; D is possibly TRBD1 (5 bases). Germline loops: CDR1 SGHRS, CDR2 YFSETQ. This CDR3 contains 14 residues. V was pared by 0 bases and J by 3 bases, with 9 bases between. CDR3: CASSLGQTKETQYF. The CDR3 DNA reads as TGCGCCAGCAGCTTGGGACAGACGAAAGAGACCCAGTACTTC.

This clonotype has ten or more counts. The V call is TRBV7-9, the J call TRBJ1-6; 7 nucleotides agree with TRBD1. CDR1 SEHNR and CDR2 FQNEAQ come from the germline V gene (reference sequence). Losses at the gene ends were 4 bases for V and 6 bases for J; bases not matched to a gene: 6. The CDR3 contains 15 residues. CDR3: CASSSLRDSNSPLHF. CDR3 nucleotide sequence: TGTGCCAGCAGCTCCCTCCGGGACAGTAATTCACCCCTCCACTTT.

A few counts support this clonotype. V usage is TRBV28 and J usage is TRBJ1-5, with D unresolved. Trimming cost V 3 bases and J 0 bases, with 9 bases left between them. Germline V gives CDR1 MDHEN, CDR2 SYDVKM. CDR3 size: 15 residues. CDR3 DNA: TGTGCCAGCAGTTTGACACTTTATAGCAATCAGCCCCAGCATTTT. Its translation is CASSLTLYSNQPQHF.

This clonotype came up many times. V and J are TRBV2 and TRBJ2-7; unclear D gene. The V end was cut by 6 bases, the J end by 6 bases, with 15 bases between. The CDR3 totals 13 residues. Germline CDR1 is SNHLY and CDR2 is FYNNEI. The CDR3 reads CASRLTRASEQYF. The CDR3 coding sequence is TGTGCCAGCAGACTCACTCGGGCTTCCGAGCAGTACTTC.

This chain uses TRBV27 with TRBJ2-7; a weak D match, TRBD2 (7 bases). V was clipped by 2 bases and J by 6 bases, with 11 bases between them. The CDR3 covers 13 residues. CDR1 is MNHEY, CDR2 SMNVEV, per germline (reference sequence). CDR3 DNA: TGTGCCAGCAGTTTAGGGGGGGGCAGCGAGCAGTACTTC. This sequence encodes CASSLGGGSEQYF.

This clonotype was recorded a few times. The chain has TRBV7-9 and TRBJ2-6, with TRBD1 as a possible D gene (6 bases). Looked up from germline, CDR1 is SEHNR and CDR2 is FQNEAQ (reference sequence). The germline V and J ends were trimmed by 5 bases and 2 bases, with 10 bases remaining between them. This CDR3 spans 15 amino acids. As DNA, the CDR3 is TGTGCCAGCAGCCCACAGGGAACTGGGGCCAACGTCCTGACTTTC. Its protein is CASSPQGTGANVLTF.

This clonotype was recorded many times. The chain recombines TRBV5-4 with TRBJ2-3; 8 bases are shared with TRBD1. Per the germline V gene, CDR1 is SGHNT and CDR2 is YYREEE (reference sequence). Trimming at V came to 1 base and at J to 4 bases, leaving 5 bases not matched to a gene. This CDR3 is built from 15 residues. CDR3 residues: CASSLPGGKADTQYF. The CDR3 DNA is TGTGCCAGCAGCTTGCCAGGGGGCAAGGCAGATACGCAGTATTTT.

The chain uses TRBV20-1 and TRBJ2-1; 13 bases are shared with TRBD2. Per germline, CDR1 DFQATT and CDR2 SNEGSKA (reference sequence). The J segment lost 8 bases and the V segment lost 3 bases, leaving 7 bases of the junction unmatched. The CDR3 length is 15 residues. DNA for the CDR3: TGCAGTGCTAGCCGACTAGCGGGGGGTAACGATGAGCAGTTCTTC. Its protein is CSASRLAGGNDEQFF.

This clonotype was detected ten times or more. The genes are TRBV27 and TRBJ2-1; either TRBD1 or TRBD2 may fit D (5 bases each). Germline V CDR1 and CDR2: MNHEY, SMNVEV (reference sequence). The length of the CDR3 is 12 residues. V was cut by 5 bases and J by 11 bases, with 13 bases left in between. CDR3 residues: CASSRGGLQQFF. DNA for the CDR3: TGTGCCAGCAGTCGGGGCGGCCTTCAGCAGTTCTTC.

This clonotype was counted many times. This chain uses TRBV5-8 with TRBJ2-5; D is perhaps TRBD1 or TRBD2 (6 bases each). Per the germline V gene, CDR1 is SGHTS and CDR2 is YDEGEE. V lost 3 bases and J 0 bases, leaving 12 bases between the germline ends. This CDR3 is built from 15 residues. The CDR3 bases are TGTGCCAGCAGCTCCTTAAGGGGGGACCAAGAGACCCAGTACTTC. This codes for CASSSLRGDQETQYF.

This chain joins TRBV19 and TRBJ2-3; D remains ambiguous. This CDR3 has 13 amino acids. The V and J ends lost 3 bases and 3 bases respectively, with 7 bases between them. Per the germline V gene, CDR1 is LNHDA and CDR2 is SQIVND (reference sequence). CDR3 sequence (DNA): TGTGCCAGTAGTATTGTCCGAACAGATACGCAGTATTTT. Its protein product is CASSIVRTDTQYF.

This clonotype was counted at least ten times. The chain links TRBV9 to TRBJ1-2; D call uncertain. Germline CDR1 reads SGDLS; CDR2 reads YYNGEE. The CDR3 is 15 amino acids. V was trimmed by 0 bases and J by 0 bases, leaving 9 bases between them. In DNA, the CDR3 is TGTGCCAGCAGCGTAGGGGCTCCTGCTAACTATGGCTACACCTTC. It encodes CASSVGAPANYGYTF.

This chain links TRBV5-1 with TRBJ2-5; D is uncertain. With 5 bases removed from V and 1 base from J, the gap between germline ends came to 12 bases. From germline, CDR1 is SGHRS and CDR2 YFSETQ. The CDR3 is 14 amino acids. The CDR3 DNA is TGCGCCAGCAGACCGATCCCCGGCCAAGAGACCCAGTACTTC. The encoded protein is CASRPIPGQETQYF.

As for this clonotype: Since a much larger clone is just one base distant, this may be a read error. The rearrangement joins TRBV28 to TRBJ1-2; 8 bases are a match to TRBD1. V gave up 1 base and J gave up 9 bases; unmatched junction bases: 10. The CDR3 extends over 15 amino acids. Germline V lookup: CDR1 MDHEN, CDR2 SYDVKM. Written as DNA, the CDR3 is TGTGCCAGCAGTTTATTGCAGGGGGCTGGCGATAGCTACACCTTC. It yields the protein CASSLLQGAGDSYTF.

The chain combines TRBV9 with TRBJ1-1; D gene uncertain. The CDR3 is made up of 16 amino acids. Trimming shortened V by 0 bases and J by 3 bases, and 15 bases separated the two germline ends. Germline lookup yields CDR1 SGDLS and CDR2 YYNGEE. In DNA form, the CDR3 reads TGTGCCAGCAGCGTAGCCCTGGCACAACCGGACACTGAAGCTTTCTTT. Amino acid sequence: CASSVALAQPDTEAFF.

This clonotype was observed a handful of times. The rearrangement joins TRBV15 to TRBJ2-1, with D perhaps matching TRBD1 (6 bases). Per the germline V gene, CDR1 is LNHNV and CDR2 is YYDKDF (reference sequence). The V gene lost 4 bases and the J gene lost 7 bases, with 20 bases spanning the gap. The CDR3 has 16 amino acids. The CDR3 loop reads CATSIALTGFGNEQFF. The CDR3 DNA sequence: TGTGCCACCAGCATCGCCTTGACAGGTTTTGGGAATGAGCAGTTCTTC.